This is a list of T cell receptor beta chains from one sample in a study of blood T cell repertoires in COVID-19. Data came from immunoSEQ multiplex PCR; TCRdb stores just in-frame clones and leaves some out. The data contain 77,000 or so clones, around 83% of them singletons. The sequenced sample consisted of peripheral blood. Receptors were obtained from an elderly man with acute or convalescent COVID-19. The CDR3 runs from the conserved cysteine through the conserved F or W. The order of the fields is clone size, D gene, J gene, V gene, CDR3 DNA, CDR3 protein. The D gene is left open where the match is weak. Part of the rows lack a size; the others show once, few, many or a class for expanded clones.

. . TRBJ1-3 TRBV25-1 TGTGCCCCGGGGGAGGGAATCTCTGGAAACACCATATATTTT CAPGEGISGNTIYF
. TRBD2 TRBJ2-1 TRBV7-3 TGTGCCAGCAGTCCAACGGGGGGATCTAATGAGCAGTTCTTC CASSPTGGSNEQFF
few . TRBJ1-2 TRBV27 TGTGCCAGCAGTTTAGCCGCGGGCGGGGGTCTGACGTATGGCTACACCTTC CASSLAAGGGLTYGYTF
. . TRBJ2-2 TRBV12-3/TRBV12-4 TGTGCCAGCACCCGGGACACCGGGGAGCTGTTTTTT CASTRDTGELFF
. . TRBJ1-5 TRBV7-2 TGTGCCAGCAGCTTAGGAGCCGGGGGGGGGAGGAATCAGCCCCAGCATTTT CASSLGAGGGRNQPQHF
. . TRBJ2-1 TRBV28 TGTGCCAGCAGTTCGACAGGAAGCTCCTACAATGAGCAGTTCTTC CASSSTGSSYNEQFF
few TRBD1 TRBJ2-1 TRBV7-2 TGTGCCAGCAGCACGGGACAGCGCAATGAGCAGTTCTTC CASSTGQRNEQFF
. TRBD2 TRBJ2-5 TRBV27 TGTGCCAGCAGTCACAGAGTTAGCGGGGGGGCAGGCGAGACCCAGTACTTC CASSHRVSGGAGETQYF
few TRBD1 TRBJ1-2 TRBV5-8 TGTGCCAGCAGCTTACAGGGGGTTAACTATGGCTACACCTTC CASSLQGVNYGYTF
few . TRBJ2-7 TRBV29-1 TGCAGCGGGTTACAGCACGAGCAGTACTTC CSGLQHEQYF
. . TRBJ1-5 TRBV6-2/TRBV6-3 TGTGCCAGCAGTTCGTGGAAAGGGAGGAATCAGCCCCAGCATTTT CASSSWKGRNQPQHF
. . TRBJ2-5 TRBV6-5 TGTGCCAGCAGAAGGACAGATCAAGAGGGAACCCAGTACTTC CASRRTDQEGTQYF
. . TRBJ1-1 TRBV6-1 TGTGCCAGCAGTGAAACAGGAATGAACACTGAAGCTTTCTTT CASSETGMNTEAFF
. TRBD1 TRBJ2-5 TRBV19 TGTGCCAGTAGTATCTACAGACAGGGAAGGGCGGAGACCCAGTACTTC CASSIYRQGRAETQYF
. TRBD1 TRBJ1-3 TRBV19 TGTGCCAGTAGAGGGACAGGCCCGATCTCTGGAAACACCATATATTTT CASRGTGPISGNTIYF
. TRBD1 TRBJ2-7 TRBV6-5 TGTGCCAGCAGTTACTCCCCCGATGACAGGGCCTACGAGCAGTACTTC CASSYSPDDRAYEQYF
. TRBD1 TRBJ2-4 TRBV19 TGTGCCAGTGGACAGGGATTAGCCAAAAACATTCAGTACTTC CASGQGLAKNIQYF
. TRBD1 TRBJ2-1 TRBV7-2 TGTGCCAGCAGCTTAGTTTTTGACAGGGTATCTGCCAATGAGCAGTTCTTC CASSLVFDRVSANEQFF
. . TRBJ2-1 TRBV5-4 TGTGCCAGCAGCCGCCCCAAGGCGGAGGGGGCTTACAATGAGCAGTTCTTC CASSRPKAEGAYNEQFF
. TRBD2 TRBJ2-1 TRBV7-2 TGTGCCAGCAGCTTAGGAAGCGGGGGGCCCTGGGATGAGCAGTTCTTC CASSLGSGGPWDEQFF
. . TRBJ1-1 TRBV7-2 TGTGCCAGCAGCCCCGGACAGATGAACACTGAAGCTTTCTTT CASSPGQMNTEAFF
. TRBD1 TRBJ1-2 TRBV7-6 TGTGCCAGCAGCTTAGCCCTTACAGGGGGCGAGGACTATGGCTACACCTTC CASSLALTGGEDYGYTF
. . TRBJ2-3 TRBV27 TGTGCCAGCAGCTCGGGGATTAGCACAGATACGCAGTATTTT CASSSGISTDTQYF
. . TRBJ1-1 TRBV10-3 TGTGCCATCAGTCAGGTAGTTGGCGAAACTGAAGCTTTCTTT CAISQVVGETEAFF
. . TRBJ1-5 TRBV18 TGTGCCAGCTCACCCCCGACAGGTTTAAATCAGCCCCAGCATTTT CASSPPTGLNQPQHF
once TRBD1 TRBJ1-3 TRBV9 TGTGCCAGCAGCGTCGGACAGGTAGCTGGAAACACCATATATTTT CASSVGQVAGNTIYF
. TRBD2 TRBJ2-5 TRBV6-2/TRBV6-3 TGTGCCAGCAGCCTGGGACTAGCGGGGTACCAAGAGACCCAGTACTTC CASSLGLAGYQETQYF
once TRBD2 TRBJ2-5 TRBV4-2 TGTGCCAGCAGCCCTCTTGGCGGGGGGGCGGAGACCCAGTACTTC CASSPLGGGAETQYF
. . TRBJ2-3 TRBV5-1 TGCGCCAGCAGCTCAGGGGCTCCCACAGATACGCAGTATTTT CASSSGAPTDTQYF